What follows are 22 T cell receptor beta chains derived from one specimen sequenced in a study of T cells in Graves' hyperthyroidism and ophthalmopathy. The TCR beta CDR3 regions underwent amplification using RNA transcripts as the source. The HTBI set primed first-round TCR CDR3 RT-PCR. TCRdb reprocessed the multiplex PCR reads via MiXCR and lists one record per CDR3 protein. The sample yields roughly 300,000 distinct CDR3 sequences, approximately 14% seen once. Sequenced input: blood. Receptors were obtained from a woman younger than 45 with Graves' hyperthyroidism.

This clonotype was found many times. The chain couples TRBV28 to TRBJ2-7, with unresolved D. Between the trimmed V and J ends, which lost 3 bases and 3 bases, there was a span of 9 bases. This CDR3 is 13 amino acids long. Germline V lookup: CDR1 MDHEN, CDR2 SYDVKM. For the CDR3, the DNA is TGTGCCAGCAGTTTCCGGCTGGGCTACGAGCAGTACTTC. This codes for CASSFRLGYEQYF.

Note on this clonotype: Given a much more abundant clone one base away, this may be a read error. The chain combines TRBV29-1 with TRBJ1-1; TRBD1 matches at 7 bases. Germline V CDR1 and CDR2: SQVTM, ANQGSEA. The CDR3 covers 13 residues. Losses at the gene ends were 6 bases for V and 6 bases for J; bases not matched to a gene: 10. CDR3 DNA: TGCAGCGTACAATGGACAGGTGGGGCTGAAGCTTTCTTT. It yields the protein CSVQWTGGAEAFF.

Notes on this clonotype: Germline is not matched at one junction end, which may reflect a read error. V and J are TRBV2 and TRBJ2-5, with a possible D match to TRBD1 (6 bases). Germline CDR1 and CDR2: SNHLY and FYNNEI. This CDR3 is built from 14 residues. CDR3 sequence: CASSGGQYQETQHF. CDR3 DNA sequence: TGTGCCAGCAGTGGAGGACAGTACCAAGAGACCCAGCACTTC.

The table lists this clonotype with many counts. The CDR3 nucleotides read TGTGCCAGCAGCTCGTCCTTGGGCACAGATACGCAGTATTTT. Residues: CASSSSLGTDTQYF. The chain recombines TRBV7-2 with TRBJ2-3; D not resolved. The CDR3 contains 14 residues. Germline V gives CDR1 SGHTA, CDR2 FQGNSA. The V end lost 4 bases, the J end lost 1 base, and 9 bases lay between the germline ends.

This clonotype was counted a few times. The chain uses TRBV11-2 and TRBJ2-1; 8 nucleotides align to TRBD2. Germline CDR1 reads SGHAT; CDR2 reads FQNNGV. The V segment lost 0 bases and the J segment 8 bases; nucleotides outside the gene matches: 3. CDR3 length: 14 residues. The CDR3 sequence is CASSLDPAGDEQFF. DNA for the CDR3: TGTGCCAGCAGCTTAGATCCAGCGGGAGATGAGCAGTTCTTC. Full variable domain (remainder filled in from reference TRBV11-2 and TRBJ2-1): EAGVAQSPRYKIIEKRQSVAFWCNPISGHATLYWYQQILGQGPKLLIQFQNNGVVDDSQLPKDRFSAERLKGVDSTLKIQPAKLEDSAVYLCASSLDPAGDEQFFGPGTRLTVL.

This rearrangement joins TRBV19 to TRBJ2-1; D is undetermined. V was cut by 7 bases and J by 13 bases, with 14 bases left in between. The germline CDR1 and CDR2 sequences are LNHDA and SQIVND (reference sequence). The CDR3 sequence is 11 residues long. CDR3 coding DNA: TGTGCCAGTATGAACCGGGTCTCACAGTTCTTC. It yields the protein CASMNRVSQFF.

The genes are TRBV27 and TRBJ1-5, with D hard to call. CDR1 and CDR2 from the germline V gene are MNHEY and SMNVEV (reference sequence). V lost 8 bases to trimming and J lost 4 bases, with 12 bases between them. There are 13 residues in the CDR3. CDR3 loop: CASGAGGNQPQHF. CDR3 DNA: TGTGCCAGCGGAGCGGGCGGAAATCAGCCCCAGCATTTT.

In this sample, this clonotype turned up a few times. The chain is built from TRBV4-2 and TRBJ2-7, with TRBD1 matching 9 bases. V lost 3 bases and J lost 5; bases outside the gene matches: 11. Germline V gene sequence: CDR1 LGHNA, CDR2 YNFKEQ. CDR3 length: 16 amino acids. This CDR3 is CASSQEPGDRAHEQYF. CDR3 DNA sequence: TGTGCCAGCAGCCAGGAACCGGGGGACAGGGCCCACGAGCAGTACTTC.

This chain connects TRBV27 to TRBJ2-1, with D possibly being TRBD2 (5 bases). Per germline, CDR1 MNHEY and CDR2 SMNVEV (reference sequence). The ends were cut back, 5 bases at V and 7 bases at J, with 15 bases in the middle. The CDR3 has 14 residues. The DNA for the CDR3 is TGTGCCAGCAGTCCCTGGGGAGCGCGTAATGAGCAGTTCTTC. Translation: CASSPWGARNEQFF.

This clonotype has at least ten counts. V usage is TRBV7-9 and J usage is TRBJ1-4; D is uncertain. The CDR3 runs to 13 residues. Germline CDR1 reads SEHNR; CDR2 reads FQNEAQ (reference sequence). Trimming stripped 1 base from V and 8 bases from J, with 8 bases between. The CDR3 reads CASSLEQGEKLFF. The DNA for the CDR3 is TGTGCCAGCAGCTTAGAGCAAGGGGAAAAACTGTTTTTT.

This clonotype was seen many times. This chain joins TRBV24-1 and TRBJ1-5; TRBD1 is a possible D gene (5 bases). V was shortened by 2 bases and J by 3 bases, with 16 bases between the two germline ends. Germline V gives CDR1 KGHDR, CDR2 SFDVKD. The CDR3 is made up of 17 amino acids. CDR3 DNA: TGTGCCACCAGTGATTCCACCAGGGTTGAGCTCAATCAGCCCCAGCATTTT. Its protein product is CATSDSTRVELNQPQHF.

The sample holds many counts of this clonotype. The V gene is TRBV7-9, the J gene TRBJ2-3, with unresolved D. V was shortened by 8 bases and J by 5 bases, with 8 bases between the two germline ends. Germline V CDR1 and CDR2: SEHNR, FQNEAQ (reference sequence). The CDR3 is 11 residues long. The CDR3 loop is CASGEEDTQYF. In nucleotides, the CDR3 is TGTGCCAGCGGGGAAGAAGATACGCAGTATTTT.

This clonotype was counted a single time. V gene TRBV29-1 combines with J gene TRBJ2-2; the match to TRBD2 covers 13 bases. From germline, CDR1 is SQVTM and CDR2 ANQGSEA. V was clipped by 4 bases and J by 5 bases; unmatched bases: 4. The CDR3 contains 15 residues. The DNA of the CDR3 is TGCAGCGTTGGGACTAGCGGGAGAGGTACCGGGGAGCTGTTTTTT. Protein sequence: CSVGTSGRGTGELFF.

This clonotype has just one count. This chain connects TRBV20-1 to TRBJ2-2; tentatively, D is TRBD1 or TRBD2 (5 bases each). V lost 6 bases and J 1 base, leaving 12 bases between the germline ends. Germline-derived CDR1 and CDR2 are DFQATT and SNEGSKA (reference sequence). This CDR3 comprises 14 residues. This CDR3 is CSATGGGNTGELFF. DNA of the CDR3: TGCAGTGCCACAGGAGGTGGGAACACCGGGGAGCTGTTTTTT.

This clonotype was counted many times. This chain links TRBV10-1 with TRBJ2-1, with D possibly matching TRBD1 (6 bases). This CDR3 is built from 19 residues. V was shortened by 0 bases and J by 2 bases, with 20 bases between the two germline ends. Germline V gene data show CDR1 as WNHNN and CDR2 as SYGVQD (reference sequence). For the CDR3, the DNA is TGCGCCAGCAGTGAGTCTTGGACCCATCAGGGGTACACCTACAATGAGCAGTTCTTC. As protein: CASSESWTHQGYTYNEQFF.

This clonotype came up many times. The V call is TRBV11-2, the J call TRBJ1-2; D not certain. V was clipped by 8 bases and J by 3 bases, with 4 bases between them. The CDR3 has 10 residues. In germline, CDR1 is SGHAT, CDR2 FQNNGV. CDR3: CASGDYGYTF. CDR3 in DNA: TGTGCCAGCGGCGACTATGGCTACACCTTC.

There are many counts of this clonotype. V is TRBV5-6 and J is TRBJ2-3; maybe TRBD2 (6 bases). The CDR3 has 12 residues. Deletions cut 7 bases from V and 4 bases from J, with 10 bases between. The germline V gene has CDR1 SGHDT and CDR2 YYEEEE. The CDR3 DNA reads TGTGCCAGCCAGGAGGGGCCAGATACGCAGTATTTT. It specifies CASQEGPDTQYF.

The table lists this clonotype with a few counts. The chain couples TRBV12-3 or TRBV12-4 to TRBJ2-3; no reliable D call. The CDR3 spans 11 residues. V lost 6 bases and J 8 bases, leaving 9 bases between the germline ends. The CDR3 spells CASSSIGTQYF. The CDR3 DNA is TGTGCCAGCAGCTCGATTGGTACGCAGTATTTT.

On this clonotype: The germline gene is not matched at one end of the junction; a read error may be the cause. J is TRBJ2-5 and V is TRBV7-7; 9 bases map to TRBD2. The CDR3 runs 17 residues. From germline, CDR1 is SSHAT and CDR2 FNYEAQ (reference sequence). CDR3 nucleotides: TGTGCTAGCAGCCCACACCCTAGCGGGATGGGACAAGAGACCCAGTACTTC. Translation: CASSPHPSGMGQETQYF.

Many counts were recorded for this clonotype. The rearrangement links TRBV14 to TRBJ2-3; D may be TRBD2 (6 bases). Trimming left V 5 bases short and J 3 bases short, with 9 bases between. The CDR3 has 13 amino acids. Germline V gene data show CDR1 as SGHDN and CDR2 as FVKESK. CDR3 protein: CASSAGGTDTQYF. The CDR3 DNA reads as TGTGCCAGCAGCGCTGGGGGGACAGATACGCAGTATTTT.

In nucleotides, the CDR3 is TGCAGCGCCCTCCTCCGGGGAAGCAACACCGGGGAGCTGTTTTTT. This gives the protein CSALLRGSNTGELFF. The chain is built from TRBV29-1 and TRBJ2-2, with D possibly matching TRBD2 (5 bases). V lost 7 bases and J lost 2, with 17 bases in between. The germline gives CDR1 SQVTM, CDR2 ANQGSEA. The CDR3 is made up of 15 amino acids.

J is TRBJ1-6 and V is TRBV4-1; 7 nucleotides line up with TRBD1. The J segment lost 9 bases and the V segment lost 4 bases, leaving 9 bases of the junction unmatched. Germline values: CDR1 MGHRA, CDR2 YSYEKL. This CDR3 region has 15 residues. CDR3 DNA: TGCGCCAGCAGCCCGGGCTCAGGGGGAGGTTCACCCCTCCACTTT. The encoded protein is CASSPGSGGGSPLHF.